The 30 T cell receptor beta chains presented below share a single source sample, sequenced in a study of blood T cell repertoires in COVID-19. TCRdb keeps only in-frame clones here, not all; method: immunoSEQ multiplex PCR. The profile covers over 120,000 clones, with roughly 88% appearing a single time and 10% taken by the ten largest. Sequenced: peripheral blood. These receptors all come from a man between 60 and 75 years old with active or convalescent COVID-19.

The genes are TRBV6-1 and TRBJ1-2; 9 bases line up with TRBD1. CDR3 length equals 15 residues. Germline assignment: CDR1 MNHNS and CDR2 SASEGT. V shed 2 bases, J shed 5 bases, and the junction held 6 bases outside the gene matches. CDR3 nucleotides: TGTGCCAGCAGTGAACCGGGACAGGGTATTTATGGCTACACCTTC. Encoded protein: CASSEPGQGIYGYTF.

The chain couples TRBV6-2 or TRBV6-3 to TRBJ2-7; TRBD2 might be the D (5 bases). V lost 2 bases and J 4 bases, leaving 15 bases between the germline ends. Germline CDR1 reads MNHEY; CDR2 reads SVGEGT. CDR3 length: 15 amino acids. CDR3 DNA sequence: TGTGCCAGCAGTTACCTCACCCGGGGAGAATACGAGCAGTACTTC. Translating it yields CASSYLTRGEYEQYF.

This chain joins TRBV12-1 and TRBJ2-7; TRBD2 reflects the table's D call only, with no check against the DNA. TRBV12-1 is a pseudogene locus. The CDR3 length is 17 residues. The CDR3 region is CASSFARTSGSSYEQYV. The CDR3 bases are TGTGCCAGCAGCTTTGCCCGGACTAGCGGGAGCTCCTACGAGCAGTACGTC.

This chain connects TRBV29-1 to TRBJ1-1; no clear D. The CDR3 extends over 13 amino acids. V gave up 3 bases and J gave up 1 base, with 9 bases separating them. The germline CDR1 and CDR2 sequences are SQVTM and ANQGSEA. CDR3 sequence reads: CSVELMANTEAFF. CDR3 nucleotides: TGCAGCGTTGAGTTGATGGCGAACACTGAAGCTTTCTTT.

V and J are TRBV20-1 and TRBJ1-4, with 9 nucleotides matching TRBD1. Germline V lookup: CDR1 DFQATT, CDR2 SNEGSKA (reference sequence). CDR3 length: 14 amino acids. Trimming cost V 3 bases and J 9 bases; bases outside gene matches: 8. The CDR3 nucleotides read TGCAGTGCTAGTCCGGGACAGGGAGGGAAAAAACTGTTTTTT. Residues: CSASPGQGGKKLFF.

The chain joins TRBV7-9 to TRBJ2-3, with 10 bases that match TRBD2. Germline CDR1 reads SEHNR; CDR2 reads FQNEAQ (reference sequence). The junction had 4 bases not matched to a gene; V was cut back by 4 bases and J by 0 bases. This CDR3 is built from 16 residues. The CDR3 DNA reads as TGTGCCAGCAGCTCCGGACTAGCGGCTAGCACAGATACGCAGTATTTT. Translating it yields CASSSGLAASTDTQYF.

This clone appeared a single time. The V call is TRBV6-2 or TRBV6-3, the J call TRBJ2-7, with 7 bases fitting TRBD1. There are 15 residues in the CDR3. V shed 2 bases and J 0 bases; nucleotides not matched to a gene: 4. Germline-derived CDR1 and CDR2 are MNHEY and SVGEGT. CDR3 nucleotides: TGTGCCAGCAGTTACGAGGGGGCTTACTCCTACGAGCAGTACTTC. This translates into CASSYEGAYSYEQYF.

This chain links TRBV11-3 with TRBJ2-7; tentatively, D is TRBD2 (6 bases). V was trimmed by 5 bases and J by 1 base, leaving 9 bases between them. The CDR3 extends over 13 amino acids. In germline, CDR1 is SGHNT, CDR2 YENEEA. The DNA of the CDR3 is TGTGCCAGCAGCGTGACTAGATCCTACGAGCAGTACGTC. Protein product: CASSVTRSYEQYV.

The genes are TRBV18 and TRBJ1-1, with TRBD1 matching over 9 bases. This CDR3 region has 15 residues. J gave up 1 base and V 5 bases, and 5 bases lay outside the gene matches. The germline CDR1 and CDR2 sequences are KGHSH and LQKENI. The CDR3 loop reads CASSITGGPNTEAFF. DNA for the CDR3: TGTGCCAGCTCAATAACAGGGGGCCCGAACACTGAAGCTTTCTTT. Drawing the rest from reference TRBV18 and TRBJ1-1, the complete variable domain is NAGVMQNPRHLVRRRGQEARLRCSPMKGHSHVYWYRQLPEEGLKFMVYLQKENIIDESGMPKERFSAEFPKEGPSILRIQQVVRGDSAAYFCASSITGGPNTEAFFGQGTRLTVV.

The V call is TRBV7-9, the J call TRBJ1-1; D is undetermined. The CDR3 runs 12 residues. The germline gives CDR1 SEHNR, CDR2 FQNEAQ (reference sequence). V lost 5 bases, J lost 10 bases, and 14 bases lay in between. CDR3 DNA sequence: TGTGCCAGCAGCAAGGGAGTTGAGGGAGCTTTCTTT. Amino acid sequence: CASSKGVEGAFF.

The chain is built from TRBV18 and TRBJ1-6; a weak D match, TRBD1 (6 bases). From germline, CDR1 is KGHSH and CDR2 LQKENI. This CDR3 comprises 14 residues. V was shortened by 6 bases and J by 7 bases, with 13 bases between the two germline ends. The CDR3 protein is CASSPGQSNSPLHF. CDR3 in DNA: TGTGCCAGCTCTCCGGGACAATCGAATTCACCCCTCCACTTT. Full variable domain (missing parts from reference TRBV18 and TRBJ1-6): NAGVMQNPRHLVRRRGQEARLRCSPMKGHSHVYWYRQLPEEGLKFMVYLQKENIIDESGMPKERFSAEFPKEGPSILRIQQVVRGDSAAYFCASSPGQSNSPLHFGNGTRLTVT.

This chain uses TRBV6-1 with TRBJ2-5, with 8 nucleotides matching TRBD2. The CDR3 consists of 17 residues. Germline V gene lookup returns CDR1 MNHNS and CDR2 SASEGT. After removal of 2 bases from V and 0 bases from J, the junction contained 8 bases not matched to a gene. The CDR3 protein is CASSELASSGNQETQYF. Here the CDR3 DNA reads TGTGCCAGCAGTGAACTTGCCAGTAGCGGGAACCAAGAGACCCAGTACTTC.

The chain's CDR3 is CASSEAPSTGHNSPLHF. CDR3 sequence (DNA): TGTGCCAGCAGTGAAGCGCCCTCGACAGGGCATAATTCACCCCTCCACTTT. The chain is built from TRBV6-1 and TRBJ1-6; 7 bases are a match to TRBD1. The ends lost 0 bases at V and 5 bases at J; junction bases unmatched: 7. Germline V lookup: CDR1 MNHNS, CDR2 SASEGT. This CDR3 region has 17 residues.

The CDR3 loop reads CASSMRVATNEKLFF. The CDR3 bases are TGTGCCAGTAGTATGAGGGTGGCAACTAATGAAAAACTGTTTTTT. The chain has TRBV19 and TRBJ1-4; D gene ambiguous. This CDR3 region has 15 residues. Germline assignment: CDR1 LNHDA and CDR2 SQIVND (reference sequence). V dropped 3 bases and J dropped 0 bases, with 8 bases sitting between them.

The chain couples TRBV11-2 to TRBJ2-7, with TRBD1 matching over 7 bases. The CDR3 has 13 residues. The V gene's germline CDR1 is SGHAT and CDR2 FQNNGV. V shed 3 bases, J shed 3 bases, and the junction held 2 bases outside the gene matches. The CDR3 reads CASSFGTDYEQYF. The CDR3 nucleotides are TGTGCCAGCAGCTTCGGGACAGACTACGAGCAGTACTTC.

The V gene is TRBV18, the J gene TRBJ1-1; 11 bases are a match to TRBD1. Trimming cost V 3 bases and J 0 bases; bases outside gene matches: 6. The CDR3 is 17 amino acids. CDR1 and CDR2 (germline): KGHSH, LQKENI. DNA for the CDR3: TGTGCCAGCTCACCCCGGGACAGGGGGTGGATGAACACTGAAGCTTTCTTT. Protein: CASSPRDRGWMNTEAFF.

This CDR3 reads CASSLARQGFRNEQFF. In DNA, the CDR3 is TGTGCCAGCAGCTTAGCAAGGCAGGGATTTCGCAATGAGCAGTTCTTC. V is TRBV7-9 and J is TRBJ2-1; D perhaps matches TRBD1 (5 bases). The CDR3 contains 16 residues. Germline V lookup: CDR1 SEHNR, CDR2 FQNEAQ (reference sequence). Trimming took 0 bases from V and 6 from J, leaving 15 bases between them.

This chain links TRBV7-2 with TRBJ1-4; a weak D match, TRBD1 (5 bases). This CDR3 region has 16 residues. V lost 0 bases to trimming and J lost 2 bases, with 10 bases between them. Germline V gene sequence: CDR1 SGHTA, CDR2 FQGNSA. CDR3: CASSLAQGATNEKLFF. CDR3 coding DNA: TGTGCCAGCAGCTTAGCCCAGGGCGCCACTAATGAAAAACTGTTTTTT. The whole variable domain, filled in from reference TRBV7-2 and TRBJ1-4, reads GAGVSQSPSNKVTEKGKDVELRCDPISGHTALYWYRQSLGQGLEFLIYFQGNSAPDKSGLPSDRFSAERTGGSVSTLTIQRTQQEDSAVYLCASSLAQGATNEKLFFGSGTQLSVL.

This clone was picked up a small number of times. The chain couples TRBV30 to TRBJ2-2, with D tentatively TRBD2 (5 bases). There are 18 residues in the CDR3. Germline CDR1 and CDR2: GTSNPN and SVGIG (reference sequence). V lost 2 bases and J 6 bases, leaving 25 bases between the germline ends. In DNA form, the CDR3 reads TGTGCCTGGAGTACAATTTACCGAGCGGTATATAATTCCGGGGAGCTGTTTTTT. Translating gives CAWSTIYRAVYNSGELFF.

The chain recombines TRBV6-5 with TRBJ1-2, with D perhaps matching TRBD1 (6 bases). The CDR3 has 13 residues. In germline, CDR1 is MNHEY, CDR2 SVGAGI. Trimming pared 0 bases from V and 8 bases from J, leaving 10 bases between. The CDR3 DNA reads TGTGCCAGCAGTTACTCGGGTGGGGGCGGCTACACCTTC. Protein: CASSYSGGGGYTF.

This chain connects TRBV28 to TRBJ2-1; TRBD1 matches 9 bases. Germline V CDR1 and CDR2: MDHEN, SYDVKM. With V trimmed by 3 bases and J by 3 bases, 6 bases remained unmatched. This CDR3 has 16 amino acids. The CDR3 loop is CASSFGDRVNYNEQFF. In DNA form, the CDR3 reads TGTGCCAGCAGTTTCGGGGACAGGGTAAACTACAATGAGCAGTTCTTC.

The chain couples TRBV19 to TRBJ1-6, with a possible D match to TRBD1 (5 bases). V gave up 4 bases and J gave up 5 bases, with 6 bases separating them. The CDR3 length is 13 residues. In germline, CDR1 is LNHDA, CDR2 SQIVND (reference sequence). In DNA form, the CDR3 reads TGTGCCAGTAGTAGGGGCGATAATTCACCCCTCCACTTT. Its translation: CASSRGDNSPLHF.

The gene calls are TRBV18 and TRBJ1-2; 7 nucleotides match TRBD1. This CDR3 has 15 residues. Looked up from germline, CDR1 is KGHSH and CDR2 is LQKENI. The ends lost 0 bases at V and 4 bases at J; junction bases unmatched: 5. In DNA form, the CDR3 reads TGTGCCAGCTCACCACCGATACAGGGGACCTATGGCTACACCTTC. This gives the protein CASSPPIQGTYGYTF.

This chain joins TRBV6-5 and TRBJ1-3; no definite D call. Germline values: CDR1 MNHEY, CDR2 SVGAGI. This CDR3 contains 15 residues. Trimming removed 2 bases at V and 1 base at J, with 9 bases between. CDR3 loop: CASSYAGSSGNTIYF. DNA for the CDR3: TGTGCCAGCAGTTACGCTGGGAGTTCTGGAAACACCATATATTTT.

The chain's CDR3 is CASSLASGKNEQFF. DNA for the CDR3: TGTGCCAGCAGCTTGGCTAGCGGGAAAAATGAGCAGTTCTTC. The V call is TRBV7-7, the J call TRBJ2-1; 9 bases agree with TRBD2. The germline V gene encodes CDR1 SSHAT and CDR2 FNYEAQ (reference sequence). V was clipped by 3 bases and J by 7 bases; unmatched bases: 4. CDR3 length: 14 residues.

This clone was picked up one time. V usage is TRBV9 and J usage is TRBJ1-1, with D unresolved. Germline V gives CDR1 SGDLS, CDR2 YYNGEE. This CDR3 is built from 11 residues. V lost 7 bases, J lost 4 bases, and 8 bases lay in between. The CDR3 coding sequence is TGTGCCAGCCTCTACGGCACTGAAGCTTTCTTT. Translation: CASLYGTEAFF. The full variable domain, with the rest looked up from reference TRBV9 and TRBJ1-1, is DSGVTQTPKHLITATGQRVTLRCSPRSGDLSVYWYQQSLDQGLQFLIQYYNGEERAKGNILERFSAQQFPDLHSELNLSSLELGDSALYFCASLYGTEAFFGQGTRLTVV.

V gene TRBV5-1 combines with J gene TRBJ2-2; D possibly corresponds to TRBD1 (5 bases). Germline CDR1 is SGHRS and CDR2 is YFSETQ. The CDR3 has 14 residues. V was cut by 0 bases and J by 5 bases, with 8 bases left in between. The CDR3 sequence: CASSLGQGTGELFF. The DNA of the CDR3 is TGCGCCAGCAGCTTGGGGCAGGGTACCGGGGAGCTGTTTTTT.

The chain employs TRBV2 and TRBJ1-6; D gene unclear. There are 15 residues in the CDR3. Trimming took 4 bases from V and 10 from J, leaving 17 bases between them. Germline lookup yields CDR1 SNHLY and CDR2 FYNNEI. CDR3 residues: CASSALEPRGSPLHF. CDR3 DNA sequence: TGTGCCAGCAGTGCCCTTGAACCTCGAGGGTCACCCCTCCACTTT.

This clone showed up just once. V usage is TRBV7-8 and J usage is TRBJ1-2; 9 bases agree with TRBD1. The length of the CDR3 is 16 residues. The germline V gene has CDR1 SGHVS and CDR2 FQNEAQ. V was clipped by 2 bases and J by 5 bases; unmatched bases: 9. The chain's CDR3 is CASSLTWTTGGYGYTF. The CDR3 DNA follows: TGTGCCAGCAGCTTAACCTGGACGACAGGGGGGTATGGCTACACCTTC.

This clone was observed once. The genes are TRBV19 and TRBJ2-3; 13 nucleotides align to TRBD2. The germline gives CDR1 LNHDA, CDR2 SQIVND (reference sequence). V was pared by 4 bases and J by 4 bases, with 8 bases of the junction left unmatched. The CDR3 is 17 residues long. The CDR3 region has the DNA TGTGCCAGTAGTACACTCCAACTAGCGGGAGGGTCAGATACGCAGTATTTT. It is translated as CASSTLQLAGGSDTQYF.